Below, 13 T cell receptor beta chains from the same sample are listed, as sequenced in a study of cytomegalovirus exposure and HLA in healthy donors. This PCR relied on a set of 60 Vbeta primers and 13 Jbeta primers. Sequenced by immunoSEQ multiplex PCR; TCRdb stores in-frame clones only, minus some. The data show roughly 130,000 clones, 80% to 90% seen once. The sequenced material came from PBMCs. Source of these receptors: a male donor in good health and CMV-seropositive.

The rearrangement joins TRBV29-1 to TRBJ2-7; D perhaps matches TRBD2 (5 bases). V gave up 5 bases and J gave up 5 bases, with 16 bases separating them. This CDR3 is built from 13 residues. Germline-derived CDR1 and CDR2 are SQVTM and ANQGSEA. CDR3 sequence: CSVRRSGSDEQYF. The CDR3 coding sequence is TGCAGCGTTCGGAGGTCGGGTTCCGACGAGCAGTACTTC.

The J gene is TRBJ2-5, the V gene TRBV6-6; 12 positions agree with TRBD2. Germline loops: CDR1 MNHNY, CDR2 SVGAGI (reference sequence). The junction had 6 bases not matched to a gene; V was cut back by 6 bases and J by 4 bases. The length of the CDR3 is 15 residues. Here the CDR3 DNA reads TGTGCCAGCAGGCTAGCGGGAGGGCCTCTAGAGACCCAGTACTTC. Its protein is CASRLAGGPLETQYF.

The genes are TRBV14 and TRBJ2-2; possibly TRBD2 for D (6 bases). This CDR3 is built from 15 residues. Germline V lookup: CDR1 SGHDN, CDR2 FVKESK. V was cut by 2 bases and J by 5 bases, with 12 bases left in between. The CDR3 nucleotides read TGTGCCAGCAGCCAATATGGGGGGAGTACCGGGGAGCTGTTTTTT. Translating gives CASSQYGGSTGELFF.

This chain uses TRBV10-1 with TRBJ2-7, with D possibly matching TRBD2 (6 bases). V gave up 3 bases and J gave up 0 bases, with 15 bases separating them. This CDR3 has 16 residues. The germline V gene encodes CDR1 WNHNN and CDR2 SYGVQD (reference sequence). CDR3 nucleotide sequence: TGCGCCAGCAGTGAAATCAGGGAGGAGGGCTCCTACGAGCAGTACTTC. Encoded protein: CASSEIREEGSYEQYF.

Many counts were recorded for this clone. The chain combines TRBV9 with TRBJ2-3; 9 bases are a match to TRBD1. The ends lost 2 bases at V and 6 bases at J; junction bases unmatched: 7. This CDR3 contains 15 residues. The germline V gene has CDR1 SGDLS and CDR2 YYNGEE. CDR3 nucleotide sequence: TGTGCCAGCAGCGTCTCAGGGACAGGGCTGGATACGCAGTATTTT. Its translation is CASSVSGTGLDTQYF. The variable domain in full, with the rest retrieved from reference TRBV9 and TRBJ2-3, is DSGVTQTPKHLITATGQRVTLRCSPRSGDLSVYWYQQSLDQGLQFLIQYYNGEERAKGNILERFSAQQFPDLHSELNLSSLELGDSALYFCASSVSGTGLDTQYFGPGTRLTVL.

The chain has TRBV5-5 and TRBJ2-7; D is perhaps TRBD1 (5 bases). The V end was cut by 1 base, the J end by 5 bases, with 7 bases between. The CDR3 has 12 residues. Germline CDR1 is SGHKS and CDR2 is YYEKEE (reference sequence). The CDR3 bases are TGTGCCAGCAGCTTGCAGGGCCACGAGCAGTACTTC. Amino acid sequence: CASSLQGHEQYF.

This clone came up a few times. The chain has TRBV2 and TRBJ2-2, with D tentatively TRBD2 (6 bases). Deletions cut 1 base from V and 7 bases from J, with 13 bases between. The germline V gene has CDR1 SNHLY and CDR2 FYNNEI. CDR3 length equals 15 residues. CDR3 residues: CASSEGGGGGGELFF. CDR3 sequence (DNA): TGTGCCAGCAGTGAAGGTGGGGGAGGAGGCGGGGAGCTGTTTTTT.

This chain joins TRBV19 and TRBJ1-2; 7 positions agree with TRBD1. V dropped 8 bases and J dropped 4; count of bases not matched to a gene: 7. The CDR3 length is 13 residues. From germline, CDR1 is LNHDA and CDR2 SQIVND (reference sequence). This CDR3 reads CASGIQGLYGYTF. The DNA of the CDR3 is TGTGCCAGTGGCATACAGGGGCTCTATGGCTACACCTTC.

The chain employs TRBV2 and TRBJ1-3; the D is unclear. V gave up 4 bases and J gave up 3 bases, with 13 bases separating them. Germline V gene lookup returns CDR1 SNHLY and CDR2 FYNNEI. CDR3 length: 15 amino acids. Here the CDR3 reads CASSASSKVGNTIYF. Here the CDR3 DNA reads TGTGCCAGCAGTGCGAGTAGCAAGGTTGGAAACACCATATATTTT.

The V and J genes are TRBV11-2 and TRBJ2-5, with TRBD2 as a possible D gene (6 bases). The tail of the sequence fits TRBJ2-7 better, so the J call may be wrong. Germline V gene data show CDR1 as SGHAT and CDR2 as FQNNGV. CDR3 length: 13 residues. The CDR3 DNA follows: TGTGCCAGCAGCTTCGGGAGCTCCTACGAGCAGTACTTC. Its translation: CASSFGSSYEQYF.

The genes are TRBV29-1 and TRBJ2-1, with 11 bases that match TRBD2. Trimming took 4 bases from V and 8 from J; bases not matched to a gene: 16. This CDR3 is 17 amino acids long. CDR1 is SQVTM and CDR2 is ANQGSEA in the germline V gene. CDR3 region: CSVGRLAGGLGVDEQFF. CDR3 DNA: TGCAGCGTTGGTCGGCTAGCGGGAGGTCTGGGGGTCGATGAGCAGTTCTTC.

The chain joins TRBV19 to TRBJ2-7, with D perhaps matching TRBD1 (7 bases). V dropped 7 bases and J dropped 5 bases, with 18 bases sitting between them. The CDR3 has 14 residues. Germline CDR1 reads LNHDA; CDR2 reads SQIVND (reference sequence). The CDR3 DNA reads as TGTGCCAGTACCCCCACCGGAGGGGGCAACGAGCAGTACTTC. Protein sequence: CASTPTGGGNEQYF.

This rearrangement joins TRBV7-8 to TRBJ2-7, with 7 positions matching TRBD1. In germline, CDR1 is SGHVS, CDR2 FQNEAQ. The V segment lost 5 bases and the J segment 1 base; nucleotides outside the gene matches: 5. The CDR3 spans 14 residues. CDR3 amino acids: CASSRTGQSYEQYF. The CDR3 nucleotides are TGTGCCAGCAGCCGTACGGGACAGTCCTACGAGCAGTACTTC. The entire variable domain, with the rest obtained from reference TRBV7-8 and TRBJ2-7, is as follows: GAGVSQSPRYKVAKRGQDVALRCDPISGHVSLFWYQQALGQGPEFLTYFQNEAQLDKSGLPSDRFFAERPEGSVSTLKIQRTQQEDSAVYLCASSRTGQSYEQYFGPGTRLTVT.